Below, one TCR beta chain is given with its context. Profiled with immunoSEQ multiplex PCR; TCRdb holds only in-frame clones, not every one. The repertoire consists of roughly 80,000 clones, with about 96% occurring once and the leading ten covering about 0.2%. This sample was included in a study of technical replicates of blood from several donors. Between the trimmed V and J ends, which lost 3 bases and 3 bases, there was a span of 18 bases. The CDR3 has 16 amino acids. CDR1 SGHTA and CDR2 FQGNSA come from the germline V gene. Input material: T cells isolated from PBMCs. This clonotype originated in a human donor in good health. The chain recombines TRBV7-2 with TRBJ2-7; D possibly corresponds to TRBD1 (6 bases). CDR3 residues: CASSFRGGSVSYEQYF. The DNA of the CDR3 is TGTGCCAGCAGCTTCAGAGGGGGAAGTGTAAGCTACGAGCAGTACTTC.